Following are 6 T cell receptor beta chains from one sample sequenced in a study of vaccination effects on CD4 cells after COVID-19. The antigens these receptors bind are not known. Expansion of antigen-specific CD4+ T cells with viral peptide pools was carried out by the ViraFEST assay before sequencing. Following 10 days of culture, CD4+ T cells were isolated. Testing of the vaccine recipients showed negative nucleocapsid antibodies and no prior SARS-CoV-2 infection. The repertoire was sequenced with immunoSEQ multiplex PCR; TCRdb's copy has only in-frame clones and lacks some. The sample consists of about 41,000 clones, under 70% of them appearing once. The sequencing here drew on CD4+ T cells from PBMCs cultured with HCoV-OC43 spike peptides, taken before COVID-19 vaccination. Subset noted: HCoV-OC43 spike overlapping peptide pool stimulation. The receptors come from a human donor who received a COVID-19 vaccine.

The CDR3 loop reads CASRFTSGSRETQYF. The CDR3 DNA sequence: TGTGCCAGCAGATTCACTAGCGGGTCCCGGGAGACCCAGTACTTC. The genes are TRBV6-5 and TRBJ2-5; 9 bases align to TRBD2. V lost 6 bases and J lost 5; bases outside the gene matches: 10. CDR3 length: 15 residues. CDR1 is MNHEY, CDR2 SVGAGI, per germline.

CDR3 loop: CSAPRGLSQYF. CDR3 sequence (DNA): TGCAGTGCCCCTAGGGGCTTGTCCCAGTACTTC. This chain links TRBV20-1 with TRBJ2-5, with D perhaps matching TRBD1 (5 bases). Germline loops: CDR1 DFQATT, CDR2 SNEGSKA (reference sequence). CDR3 length equals 11 residues. Deletions cut 6 bases from V and 9 bases from J, with 14 bases between.

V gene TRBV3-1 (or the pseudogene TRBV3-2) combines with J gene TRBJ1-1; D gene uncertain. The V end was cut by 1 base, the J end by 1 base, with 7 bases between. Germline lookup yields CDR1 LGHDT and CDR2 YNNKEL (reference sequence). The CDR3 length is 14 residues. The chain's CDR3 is CASSQVGRNTEAFF. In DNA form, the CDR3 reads TGTGCCAGCAGCCAAGTCGGCAGGAACACTGAAGCTTTCTTT.

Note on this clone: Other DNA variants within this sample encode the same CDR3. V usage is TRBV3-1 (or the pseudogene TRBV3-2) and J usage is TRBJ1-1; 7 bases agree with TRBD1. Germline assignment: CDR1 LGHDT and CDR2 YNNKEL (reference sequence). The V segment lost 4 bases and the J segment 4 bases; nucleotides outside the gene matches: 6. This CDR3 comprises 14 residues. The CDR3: CASSPSRGGTEAFF. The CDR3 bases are TGTGCCAGCAGCCCGTCCAGGGGGGGCACTGAAGCTTTCTTT.

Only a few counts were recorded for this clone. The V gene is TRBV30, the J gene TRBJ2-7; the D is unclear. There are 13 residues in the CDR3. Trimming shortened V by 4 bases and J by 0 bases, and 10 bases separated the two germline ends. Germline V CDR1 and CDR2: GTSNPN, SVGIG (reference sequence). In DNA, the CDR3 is TGTGCCTGGAAGGGCAGGAGCTCCTACGAGCAGTACTTC. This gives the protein CAWKGRSSYEQYF.

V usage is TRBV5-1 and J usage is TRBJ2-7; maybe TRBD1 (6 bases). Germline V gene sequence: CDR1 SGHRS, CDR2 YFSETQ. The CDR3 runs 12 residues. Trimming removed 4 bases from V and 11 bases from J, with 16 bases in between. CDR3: CASSPRGILEYF. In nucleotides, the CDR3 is TGCGCCAGCAGCCCGAGGGGGATTTTGGAGTACTTC.